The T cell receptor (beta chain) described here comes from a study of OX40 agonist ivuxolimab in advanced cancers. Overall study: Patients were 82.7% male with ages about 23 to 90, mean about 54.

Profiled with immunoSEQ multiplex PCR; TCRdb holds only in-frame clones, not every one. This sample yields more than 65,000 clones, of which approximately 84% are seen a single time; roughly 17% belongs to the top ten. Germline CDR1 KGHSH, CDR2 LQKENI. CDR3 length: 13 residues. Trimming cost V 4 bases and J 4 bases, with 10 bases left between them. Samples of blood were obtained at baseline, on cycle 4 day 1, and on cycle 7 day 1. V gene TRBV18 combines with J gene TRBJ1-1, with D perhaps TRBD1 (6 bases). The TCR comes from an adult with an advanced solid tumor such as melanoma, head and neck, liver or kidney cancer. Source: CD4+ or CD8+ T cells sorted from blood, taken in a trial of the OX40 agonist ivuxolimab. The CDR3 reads CASSQQGGTEAFF. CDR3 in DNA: TGTGCCAGCTCACAACAGGGTGGCACTGAAGCTTTCTTT.